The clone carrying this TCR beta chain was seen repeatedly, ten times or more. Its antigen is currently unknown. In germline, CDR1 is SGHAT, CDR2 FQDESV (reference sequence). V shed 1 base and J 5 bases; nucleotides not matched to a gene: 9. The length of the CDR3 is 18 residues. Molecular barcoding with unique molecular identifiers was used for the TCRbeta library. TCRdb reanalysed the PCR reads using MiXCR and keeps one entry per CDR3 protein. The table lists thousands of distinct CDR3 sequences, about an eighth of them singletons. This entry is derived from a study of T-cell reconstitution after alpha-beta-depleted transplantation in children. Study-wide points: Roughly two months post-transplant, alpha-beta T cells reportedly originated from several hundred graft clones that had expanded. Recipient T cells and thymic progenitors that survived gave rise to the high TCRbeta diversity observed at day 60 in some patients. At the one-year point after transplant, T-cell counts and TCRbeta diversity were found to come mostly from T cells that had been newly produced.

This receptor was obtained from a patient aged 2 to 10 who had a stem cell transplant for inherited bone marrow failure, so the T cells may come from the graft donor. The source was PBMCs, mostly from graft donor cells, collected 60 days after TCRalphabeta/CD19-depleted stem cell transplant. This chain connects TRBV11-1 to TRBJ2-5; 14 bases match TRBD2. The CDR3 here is CASSLGPGLAGVVETQYF. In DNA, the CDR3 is TGTGCCAGCAGCTTAGGGCCGGGACTAGCGGGAGTAGTGGAGACCCAGTACTTC.